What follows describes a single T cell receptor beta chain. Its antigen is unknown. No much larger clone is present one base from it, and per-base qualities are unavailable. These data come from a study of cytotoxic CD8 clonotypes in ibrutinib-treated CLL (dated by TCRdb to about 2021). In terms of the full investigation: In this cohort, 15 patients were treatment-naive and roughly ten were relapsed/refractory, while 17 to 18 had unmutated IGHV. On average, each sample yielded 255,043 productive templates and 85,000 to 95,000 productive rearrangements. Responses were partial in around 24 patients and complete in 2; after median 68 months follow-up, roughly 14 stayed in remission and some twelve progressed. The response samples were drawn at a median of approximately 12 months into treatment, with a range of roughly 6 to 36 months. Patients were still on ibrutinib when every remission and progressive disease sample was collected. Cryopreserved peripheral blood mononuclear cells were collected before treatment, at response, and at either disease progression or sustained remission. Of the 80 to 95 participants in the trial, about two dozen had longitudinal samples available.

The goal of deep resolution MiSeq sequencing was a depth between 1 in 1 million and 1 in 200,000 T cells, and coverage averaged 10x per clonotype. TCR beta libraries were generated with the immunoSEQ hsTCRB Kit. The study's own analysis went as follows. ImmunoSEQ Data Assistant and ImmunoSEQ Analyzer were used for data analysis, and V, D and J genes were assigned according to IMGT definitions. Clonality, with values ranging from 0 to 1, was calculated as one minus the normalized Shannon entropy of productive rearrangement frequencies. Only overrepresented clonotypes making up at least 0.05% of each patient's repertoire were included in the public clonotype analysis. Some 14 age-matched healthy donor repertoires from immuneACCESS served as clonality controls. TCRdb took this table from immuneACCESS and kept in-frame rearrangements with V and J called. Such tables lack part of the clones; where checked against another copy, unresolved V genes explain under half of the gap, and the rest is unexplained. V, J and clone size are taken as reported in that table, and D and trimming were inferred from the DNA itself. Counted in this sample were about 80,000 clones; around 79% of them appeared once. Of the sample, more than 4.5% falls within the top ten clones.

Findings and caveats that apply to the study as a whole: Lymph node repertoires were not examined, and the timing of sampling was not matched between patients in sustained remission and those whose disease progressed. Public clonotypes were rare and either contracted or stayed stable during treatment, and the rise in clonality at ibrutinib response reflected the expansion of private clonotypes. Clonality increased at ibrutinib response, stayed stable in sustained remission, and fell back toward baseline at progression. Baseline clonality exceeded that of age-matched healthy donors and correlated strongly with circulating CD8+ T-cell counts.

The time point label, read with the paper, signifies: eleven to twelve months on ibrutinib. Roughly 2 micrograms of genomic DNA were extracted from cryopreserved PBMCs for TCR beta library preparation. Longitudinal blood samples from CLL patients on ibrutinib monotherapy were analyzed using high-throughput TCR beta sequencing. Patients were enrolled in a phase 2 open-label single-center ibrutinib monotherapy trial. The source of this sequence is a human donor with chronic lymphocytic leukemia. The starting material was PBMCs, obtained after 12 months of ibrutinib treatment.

The DNA reads TGTGCCAGCAGGACTCCGACAGGGCAGGGTTCACCCCTCCACTTT. Translated, this gives CASRTPTGQGSPLHF. The rearrangement joined TRBV6-6 to TRBJ1-6, and TRBD1 aligns with 7 junction nucleotides. The germline V end is reduced by 6 bases and the J end by 9 bases; junction bases left unmatched: 11. The germline V gene (reference sequence) sets CDR1 to MNHNY and CDR2 to SVGAGI. From its cysteine to its phenylalanine, the CDR3 spans 15 amino acids. The DNA shown is the 45-base CDR3, in frame from base 1.